This T cell receptor beta chain derives from a study of beta chain features in type 1 diabetes (dated by TCRdb to 2017 to 2018). Study-wide context: Patients and healthy donors did not differ in mean age, gender distribution, total cell number or subset yield. In the study, recently diagnosed type 1 diabetes patients and matched healthy donors were compared on the TCRB repertoires of their sorted circulating CD4+ T cell subsets. Whereas all 28 donors provided naive and central memory subsets, regulatory and stem cell-like memory subsets were isolated from just 8 patients and about 8 healthy donors. A total of around 100 million sorted cells were examined across all samples, and RNA yield correlated strongly with the number of cells per subset. Results the study describes overall, beyond this receptor: In all four CD4+ subsets, TCRB CDR3 length was moderately but significantly shorter in type 1 diabetes patients. Naive, central memory and regulatory TCRB repertoires appeared to be more similar among patients than among healthy donors. At VDJ recombination sites, patients with type 1 diabetes made fewer insertions and deleted more nucleotides, a pattern implying thymic rearrangement abnormalities. PCR might favor shorter templates, but patient and control samples were amplified and corrected together, so any skew would affect both groups equally. HLA sub-analyses involved small numbers of individuals, so any influence of HLA type on TCRB rearrangement remained unresolved. Because cDNA was sequenced instead of genomic DNA, highly expressing activated cells could be over-represented, though the groups showed no difference in activation or CD3 levels.

Note on this clone: Its antigen is unknown. Within one base of it there is no much larger clone, and no base qualities were kept.

The entire amount of isolated RNA was reverse transcribed using the High Capacity cDNA Reverse Transcription Kit, so the sequenced TCRB transcripts were expressed ones. Naive, central memory and regulatory T cell samples underwent deep immunoSEQ sequencing, averaging approximately 3.5 million total reads per sample. After sorted cells were lysed in RLT buffer, RNA was extracted with DNase-treated RNeasy Micro or Mini kits, with the choice depending on cell number. Each cell subset was processed separately to prevent cross-contamination, with patient and healthy donor samples processed together. The immunoSEQ multiplex PCR was used to amplify TCRB sequences from cDNA, generating 87-bp fragments that spanned the CDR3 region. The amplicons were sequenced using the Illumina HiSeq platform. Regarding the original processing steps: PCR bias was computationally corrected using synthetic template baselines, reads within Hamming distance 2 were collapsed, and singletons that could not be merged were discarded. Reads were aligned to IMGT to assign V, D and J genes, CDR3 length, and insertions or deletions at six rearrangement sites. Clonotype counts were normalized to sorted cell number within each subset before computing true diversity and Gini coefficients with the tcR R package. Repertoire sharing was quantified using the overlap coefficient calculated on TCRB nucleotide sequences. As a proxy for the pre-selection repertoire, out-of-frame TCRB sequences from naive cells were analyzed. TCRdb's version of the immuneACCESS table is confined to in-frame rearrangements and falls short of the full clone set. An unresolved V gene accounts for under half of the shortfall where checked; the remainder is of unknown origin. V, J and clone size are those of that table, while D and trimming were read from the DNA. The sample table shows hundreds of thousands of clones, and about an eighth are seen once. 0.02% to 0.025% of the sample rests with the top ten.

CDR1 and CDR2 (SGHRS, YFSETQ) derive from the germline V gene. The cysteine opens and the phenylalanine closes a CDR3 of 14 amino acids. Solely the CDR3 DNA is kept, with 42 bases framed from the first base. Unmatched junction bases come to 5, with V trimmed by 3 bases and J by 5 bases. A single peripheral blood draw of 95 to 150 mL on average was collected from each donor into heparinised tubes. Naive, central memory, regulatory and stem cell-like memory CD4+ T cells were sorted on a BD FACSAria II using a panel including CD45RO, CCR7, CD25, CD127, CD95 and CD27. Purity was above 98% for every sorted population. PBMCs were separated immediately by Lymphoprep density gradient centrifugation and were stained directly, without being cultured. So that batch effects would be minimized, each experiment stained and sorted samples in pairs, pairing one healthy donor with one patient.

The V and J segments used are TRBV5-1 and TRBJ1-1; the junction holds 9 bases that match TRBD1. Sample: naive CD4+ T cells from blood. Per the publication, the cell subset or site label means: true naive CD4+ T cells. This TCR came from a man aged 18-30 years with type 1 diabetes. The bases read TGCGCCAGCAGCTGGGGACAGGGTGAAACTGAAGCTTTCTTT. Translated, it gives CASSWGQGETEAFF.